One TCR beta chain is described in this entry. Its target is not known. The CDR3 extends over 13 amino acids. Looked up from germline, CDR1 is SEHNR and CDR2 is FQNEAQ (reference sequence). The junction had 3 bases not matched to a gene; V was cut back by 1 base and J by 9 bases. This record comes from a study of cytomegalovirus exposure and HLA in healthy donors. Regarding the study as a whole: According to the study, 150 to 200 TCR beta chains were cytomegalovirus-associated.

In the PCR, 60 Vbeta and 13 Jbeta primers were used. Sequencing was performed with immunoSEQ multiplex PCR; in TCRdb, only in-frame clones are kept and a portion is missing. Of fewer than 200,000 clones in the sample, roughly 84% were seen once. This clonotype was obtained from a girl under two years old in good health and CMV-seronegative. V and J are TRBV7-9 and TRBJ2-5, with 9 bases matching TRBD2. Sample: PBMCs. The CDR3: CASSLDGGRAQYF. DNA for the CDR3: TGTGCCAGCAGCTTAGATGGCGGGAGGGCCCAGTACTTC.